This TCR beta chain is drawn from a study of shared clonotypes between healthy human individuals. Study details: The study used three CD4 naive, three CD4 memory, two CD8 naive and one CD8 memory plate per donor. General study results and limits: A handful of donors had around 5% of their naive CD4 clonotypes in common. Shared clonotypes across all four donors exceeded non-shared ones in generation probability. An anticipated effect of sequencing depth on clonotype sharing among donors was recognized.

Germline lookup yields CDR1 MGHRA and CDR2 YSYEKL. The CDR3 length is 16 residues. The ends lost 0 bases at V and 2 bases at J; junction bases unmatched: 5. Only in-frame clones appear in the TCRdb table, and some are missing; sequencing was by immunoSEQ multiplex PCR. The table includes roughly 680,000 clones, just under 75% detected once. Remarks on this clone: The antigen is not known.

The chain combines TRBV4-1 with TRBJ2-7, with 9 bases lining up with TRBD2. The TCR sequence derives from a woman in her twenties or thirties in good health. Source material: memory CD4+ T cells sorted from blood. Documented subset: CD45RA-negative fraction. The CDR3 DNA follows: TGCGCCAGCAGCCAAGAGCGGGAGGGCTACACCTACGAGCAGTACTTC. This encodes CASSQEREGYTYEQYF.